This T cell receptor beta chain was recovered during a study of T cell responses to AZD1222 COVID-19 vaccine. Profiled with immunoSEQ multiplex PCR; TCRdb holds only in-frame clones, not every one. The repertoire has under 150,000 clones, approximately 90% of them found once; the top ten carry 1.5% to 2%. Trimming removed 2 bases at V and 3 bases at J, with 7 bases between. Germline V lookup: CDR1 MGHRA, CDR2 YSYEKL. The CDR3 has 13 amino acids. General observations from the study: Spike-specific TCR depth and breadth grew after two AZD1222 doses. There were mostly white British donors and more females than males, and clonal diversity was possibly underestimated. Unmutated variant regions are reportedly the target of nearly half of TCRs that are spike-specific.

On this clone: Its antigen is unidentified.

This chain joins TRBV4-1 and TRBJ1-1; possible D gene TRBD1, 5 bases. Sequencing was performed on peripheral blood, taken on day 0 of AZD1222 vaccination. The origin of this receptor is an adult in good health. In DNA form, the CDR3 reads TGCGCCAGCAGCCAAACAGGAGACACTGAAGCTTTCTTT. This gives the protein CASSQTGDTEAFF.